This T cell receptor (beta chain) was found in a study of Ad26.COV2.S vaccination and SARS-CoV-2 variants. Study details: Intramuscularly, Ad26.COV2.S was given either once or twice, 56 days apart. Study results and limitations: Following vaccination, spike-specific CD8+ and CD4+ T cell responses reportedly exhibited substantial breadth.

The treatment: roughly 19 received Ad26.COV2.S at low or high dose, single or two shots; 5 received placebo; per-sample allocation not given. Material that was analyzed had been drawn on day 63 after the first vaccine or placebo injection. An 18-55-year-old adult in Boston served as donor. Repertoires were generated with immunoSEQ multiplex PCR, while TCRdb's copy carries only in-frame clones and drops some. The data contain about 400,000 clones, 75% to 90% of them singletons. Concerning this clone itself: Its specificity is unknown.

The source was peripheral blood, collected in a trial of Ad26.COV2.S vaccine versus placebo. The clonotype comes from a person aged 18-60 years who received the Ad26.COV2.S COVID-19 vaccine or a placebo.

The CDR3 loop reads CASGSPHRGPLRYNEQFF. CDR3 DNA: TGTGCTAGTGGTTCTCCCCACAGGGGGCCCCTTAGATACAATGAGCAGTTCTTC. The chain joins TRBV12-5 to TRBJ2-1; TRBD1 matches 9 bases. V trimming: 4 bases; J trimming: 4 bases; junction bases outside the gene matches: 14. CDR1 LGHNT and CDR2 FRNRAP come from the germline V gene. This CDR3 has 18 residues.